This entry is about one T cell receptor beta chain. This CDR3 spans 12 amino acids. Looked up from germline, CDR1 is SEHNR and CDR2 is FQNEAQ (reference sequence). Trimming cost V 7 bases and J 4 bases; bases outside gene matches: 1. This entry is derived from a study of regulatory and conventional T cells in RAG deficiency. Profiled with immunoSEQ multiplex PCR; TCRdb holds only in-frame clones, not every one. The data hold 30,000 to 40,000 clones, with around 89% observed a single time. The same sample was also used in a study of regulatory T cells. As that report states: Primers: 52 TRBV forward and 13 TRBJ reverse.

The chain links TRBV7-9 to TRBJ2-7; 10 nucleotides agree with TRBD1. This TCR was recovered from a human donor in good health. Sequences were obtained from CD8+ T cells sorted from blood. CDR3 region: CASTDRGYEQYF. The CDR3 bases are TGTGCCAGCACGGACAGGGGGTACGAGCAGTACTTC.